The subject of this entry is one T cell receptor (beta chain). As yet, its antigen is unknown. These data originate in a study of CXCR3-negative and CXCR3-positive naive CD8 T cells. Study-level points and caveats: Researchers reported similar TRBV-TRBJ usage in naive CXCR3-negative and CXCR3-positive cells, though memory differed. Against CXCR3-negative naive cells, CXCR3-positive naive cells showed more hydrophobic TRB CDR3s. Expression of CXCR3 was partially reduced after cryopreservation, and fresh PBMCs were used in most assays.

This CDR3 contains 13 residues. Germline-derived CDR1 and CDR2 are SGHDT and YYEEEE. UMI-tagged TRB cDNA libraries were built via 5' RACE. TCRdb reworked the 5' RACE reads into one entry per CDR3 protein, no DNA. This listing includes tens of thousands of distinct CDR3 sequences. Source material: naive CXCR3- CD8+ T cells from blood. Sample subset: CD45RO-CCR7+CD27+CD95- naive CD8+ T cells lacking CXCR3 (TNR3-). The rearrangement uses TRBV5-6 and TRBJ2-1; absent DNA, TCRdb's TRBD2 call cannot be checked. This receptor was identified in a human donor in good health. Some clones in this sample may be carry-over from other donors' samples. CDR3 protein: CASSFWEGYEQFF.